These T cell receptor beta chains were read from a single sample in a study of blood T cells in healthy people across ages. MiXCR was run by TCRdb on the 5' RACE reads, yielding one entry per CDR3 protein. The sample lists about 780,000 distinct CDR3 sequences, about half occurring once. The sequencing sample was made of blood. The receptor source for this set is an elderly man in good health. The CDR3 runs from the conserved cysteine through the conserved F or W. D genes are given only for firm matches. Size is omitted from some rows. Given values are once, few, many or a class for expanded clones.

>few|TRBJ1-2|.|TRBV7-2
TGTGCCAGCAGCTTAAGCAGGGGTCCAAGGGGCTACACCTTC
CASSLSRGPRGYTF
>.|TRBJ2-7|TRBD2|TRBV7-2
TGTGCCAGCAGCGCCAGCGGGAGGGCCGGCAATGAGCAGTACTTC
CASSASGRAGNEQYF
>.|TRBJ1-5|.|TRBV3-1
TGTGCCAGCAGCCATAGCCGTGAGCAGCCCCAGCATTTT
CASSHSREQPQHF
>.|TRBJ2-1|TRBD1|TRBV29-1
TGCAGCGTACCCAAGGCGGACAGGCTCAATGAGCAGTTCTTC
CSVPKADRLNEQFF
>few|TRBJ2-1|TRBD2|TRBV6-2/TRBV6-3
TGTGCCAGCAGTTCCTTAGGGACTAGCGGTACCTACAATGAGCAGTTCTTC
CASSSLGTSGTYNEQFF
>.|TRBJ2-1|.|TRBV9
TGTGCCAGCAGCGATCCGGACAGCTCCTACAATGAGCAGTTCTTC
CASSDPDSSYNEQFF
>.|TRBJ2-1|TRBD2|TRBV20-1
TGCAGTGCTAGAGATCTCGGGGGGAGCTCCTACAATGAGCAGTTCTTC
CSARDLGGSSYNEQFF
>few|TRBJ2-1|TRBD2|TRBV28
TGTGCCAGCAGAGAAAGCGGGGCCTCCTACAATGAGCAGTTCTTC
CASRESGASYNEQFF
>.|TRBJ2-1|TRBD2|TRBV5-1
TGCGCCAGCAGCTTGGGAGCGGGAGGGCCCGCTGAGCAGTTCTTC
CASSLGAGGPAEQFF
>.|TRBJ2-7|.|TRBV4-3
TGCGCCAGCAGCCAAGATTTAGGCCAGGTTTCCTACGAGCAGTACTTC
CASSQDLGQVSYEQYF
>few|TRBJ2-7|.|TRBV5-1
TGCGCCAGCAGCCAACAGGGTTACTCCTACGAGCAGTACTTC
CASSQQGYSYEQYF
>.|TRBJ1-1|.|TRBV20-1
TGCAGTGCACAGAGGGGGGACACTGAAGCTTTCTTT
CSAQRGDTEAFF
>.|TRBJ1-6|TRBD1|TRBV11-3
TGTGCCAGCAGCTTAACAGGGGAGGGTAATTCACCCCTCCACTTT
CASSLTGEGNSPLHF
>.|TRBJ1-1|TRBD1|TRBV7-9
TGTGCCAGCACTCCAACCGAGGGGGCAGCTTTCTTT
CASTPTEGAAFF
>few|TRBJ2-7|TRBD2|TRBV20-1
TGCAGTGCTAAGCTCGGGACTAGCGGGGGCCGAGCTCAGTACTTC
CSAKLGTSGGRAQYF
>.|TRBJ1-1|.|TRBV5-1
TGCGCCAGCAGCTTCGCACAAAGGGACACTGAAGCTTTCTTT
CASSFAQRDTEAFF
>once|TRBJ2-5|TRBD1|TRBV12-3/TRBV12-4
TGTGCCAGCAGTGCGACAGGGGCGTACCAAGAGACCCAGTACTTC
CASSATGAYQETQYF
>.|TRBJ2-7|.|TRBV7-9
TGTGCCAGCACCCCGACAGGTAGTATTTCCGGAGTTTTCCTCTCCTACGAGCAGTACTTC
CASTPTGSISGVFLSYEQYF
>few|TRBJ2-4|TRBD1|TRBV6-2/TRBV6-3
TGTGCCAGCAGTACCCCAAGGACAGGCAGCGCCAAAAACATTCAGTACTTC
CASSTPRTGSAKNIQYF
>.|TRBJ2-7|TRBD1|TRBV20-1
TGCAGTGCTCCCTGGACAGGGCCCTACGAGCAGTACTTC
CSAPWTGPYEQYF